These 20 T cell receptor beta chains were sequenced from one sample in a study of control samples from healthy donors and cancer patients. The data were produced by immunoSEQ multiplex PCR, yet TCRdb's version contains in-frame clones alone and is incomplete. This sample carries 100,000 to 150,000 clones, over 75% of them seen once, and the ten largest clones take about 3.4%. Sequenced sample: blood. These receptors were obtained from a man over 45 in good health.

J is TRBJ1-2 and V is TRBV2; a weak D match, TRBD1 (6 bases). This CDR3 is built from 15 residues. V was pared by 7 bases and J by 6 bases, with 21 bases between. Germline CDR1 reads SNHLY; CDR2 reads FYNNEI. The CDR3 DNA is TGTGCCAGCATTACTCCGGGGACATCACGGCATGGCTACACCTTC. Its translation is CASITPGTSRHGYTF.

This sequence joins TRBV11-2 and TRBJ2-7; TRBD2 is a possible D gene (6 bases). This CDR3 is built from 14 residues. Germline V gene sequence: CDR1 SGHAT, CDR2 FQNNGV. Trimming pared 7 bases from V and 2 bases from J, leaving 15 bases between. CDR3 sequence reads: CASTPSGLTYEQYF. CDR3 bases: TGTGCCAGCACCCCAAGCGGGCTGACCTACGAGCAGTACTTC.

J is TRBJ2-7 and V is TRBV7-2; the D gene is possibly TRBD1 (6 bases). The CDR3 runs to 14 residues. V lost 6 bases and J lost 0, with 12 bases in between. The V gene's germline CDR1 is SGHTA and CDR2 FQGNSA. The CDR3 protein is CASRQQGSSYEQYF. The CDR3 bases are TGTGCCAGCAGGCAACAGGGTTCCTCCTACGAGCAGTACTTC.

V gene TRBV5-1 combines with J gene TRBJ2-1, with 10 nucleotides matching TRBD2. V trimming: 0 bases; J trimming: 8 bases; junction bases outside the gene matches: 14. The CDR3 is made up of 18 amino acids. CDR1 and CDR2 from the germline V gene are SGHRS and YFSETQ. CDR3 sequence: CASSLVLAGGSYVDEQFF. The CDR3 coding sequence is TGCGCCAGCAGCTTGGTTTTAGCGGGGGGTTCCTACGTGGATGAGCAGTTCTTC.

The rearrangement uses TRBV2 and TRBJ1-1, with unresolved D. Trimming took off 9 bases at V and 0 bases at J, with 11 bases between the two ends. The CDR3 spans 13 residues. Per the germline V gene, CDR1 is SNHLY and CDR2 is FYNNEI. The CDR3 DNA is TGTGCCAGTACAGAAGAAATGAACACTGAAGCTTTCTTT. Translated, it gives CASTEEMNTEAFF.

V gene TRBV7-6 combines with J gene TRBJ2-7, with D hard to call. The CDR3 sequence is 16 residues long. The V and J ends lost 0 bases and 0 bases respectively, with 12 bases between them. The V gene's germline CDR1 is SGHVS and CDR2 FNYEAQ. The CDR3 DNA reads TGTGCCAGCAGCTTAGCGCCGAGTGCCAGCTCCTACGAGCAGTACTTC. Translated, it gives CASSLAPSASSYEQYF.

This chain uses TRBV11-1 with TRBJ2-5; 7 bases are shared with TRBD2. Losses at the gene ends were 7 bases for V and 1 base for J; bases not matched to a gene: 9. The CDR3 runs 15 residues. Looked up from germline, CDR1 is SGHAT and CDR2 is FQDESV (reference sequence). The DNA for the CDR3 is TGTGCCAGCAACCCCGCCGGGACTATCCAAGAGACCCAGTACTTC. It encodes CASNPAGTIQETQYF.

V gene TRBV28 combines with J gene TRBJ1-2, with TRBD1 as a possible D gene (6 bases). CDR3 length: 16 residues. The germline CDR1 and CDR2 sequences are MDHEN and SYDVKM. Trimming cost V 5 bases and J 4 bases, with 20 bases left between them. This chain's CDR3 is CASSRSGAGRAYGYTF. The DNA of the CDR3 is TGTGCCAGCAGTAGATCGGGGGCAGGGAGGGCCTATGGCTACACCTTC.

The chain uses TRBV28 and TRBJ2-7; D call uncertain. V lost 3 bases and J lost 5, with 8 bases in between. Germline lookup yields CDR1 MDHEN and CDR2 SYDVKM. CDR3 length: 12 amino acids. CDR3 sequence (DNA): TGTGCCAGCAGTTTCGTTGTCAACGAGCAGTACTTC. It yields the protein CASSFVVNEQYF.

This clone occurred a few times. The CDR3, as DNA: TGTGCCTGGAGCCCCCGACCCGGCGACTATGGCTACACCTTC. Amino acids: CAWSPRPGDYGYTF. The J gene is TRBJ1-2, the V gene TRBV30; D not certain. The germline CDR1 and CDR2 sequences are GTSNPN and SVGIG (reference sequence). The CDR3 runs 14 residues. V was pared by 3 bases and J by 3 bases, with 14 bases between.

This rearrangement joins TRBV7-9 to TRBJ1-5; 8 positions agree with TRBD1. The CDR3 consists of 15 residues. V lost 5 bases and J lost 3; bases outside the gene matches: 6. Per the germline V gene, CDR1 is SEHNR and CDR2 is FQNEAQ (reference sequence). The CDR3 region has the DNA TGTGCCAGCAGCGGGACAGGATTCGACAATCAGCCCCAGCATTTT. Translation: CASSGTGFDNQPQHF.

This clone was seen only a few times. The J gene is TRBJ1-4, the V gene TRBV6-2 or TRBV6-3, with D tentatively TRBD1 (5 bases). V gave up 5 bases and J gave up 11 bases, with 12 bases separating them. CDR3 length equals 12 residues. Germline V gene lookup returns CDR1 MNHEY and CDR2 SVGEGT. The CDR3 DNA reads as TGTGCCAGCAGTGCAGGGACGACGAAACTGTTTTTT. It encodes CASSAGTTKLFF.

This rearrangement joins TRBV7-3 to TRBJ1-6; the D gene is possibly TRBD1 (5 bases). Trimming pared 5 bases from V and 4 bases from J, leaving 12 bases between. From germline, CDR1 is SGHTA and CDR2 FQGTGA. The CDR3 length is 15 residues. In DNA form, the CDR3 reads TGTGCCAGCAGCCCTGGGACGGAGTATAATTCACCCCTCCACTTT. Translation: CASSPGTEYNSPLHF.

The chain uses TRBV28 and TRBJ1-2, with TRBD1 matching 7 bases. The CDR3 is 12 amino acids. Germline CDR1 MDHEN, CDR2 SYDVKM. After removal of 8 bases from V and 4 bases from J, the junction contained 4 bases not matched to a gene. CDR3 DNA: TGTGCCAGCGACGGACAGGTCTATGGCTACACCTTC. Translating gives CASDGQVYGYTF.

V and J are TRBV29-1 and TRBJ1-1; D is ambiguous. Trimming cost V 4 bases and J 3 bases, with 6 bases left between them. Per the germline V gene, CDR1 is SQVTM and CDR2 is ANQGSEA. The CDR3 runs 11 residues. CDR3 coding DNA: TGCAGCGTTGGGCACCACACTGAAGCTTTCTTT. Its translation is CSVGHHTEAFF.

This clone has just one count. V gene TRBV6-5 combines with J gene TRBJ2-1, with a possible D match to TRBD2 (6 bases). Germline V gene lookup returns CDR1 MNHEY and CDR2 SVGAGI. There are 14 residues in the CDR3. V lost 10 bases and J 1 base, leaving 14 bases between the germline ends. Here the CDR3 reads CATGTGDSYNEQFF. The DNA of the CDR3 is TGTGCCACCGGAACGGGGGATTCCTACAATGAGCAGTTCTTC.

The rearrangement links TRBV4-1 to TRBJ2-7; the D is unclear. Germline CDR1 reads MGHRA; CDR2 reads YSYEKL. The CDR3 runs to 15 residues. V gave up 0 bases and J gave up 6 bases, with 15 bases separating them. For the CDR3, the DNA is TGCGCCAGCAGCCAAGATATTGGGTTTGTGGGCGAGCAGTACTTC. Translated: CASSQDIGFVGEQYF.

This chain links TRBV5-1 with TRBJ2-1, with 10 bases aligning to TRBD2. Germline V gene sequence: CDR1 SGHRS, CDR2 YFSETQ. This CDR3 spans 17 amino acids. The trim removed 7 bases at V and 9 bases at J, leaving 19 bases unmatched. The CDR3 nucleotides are TGCGCCAGCGGACCGTACGCGGCTAGCGGGGGATCTGGTGAGCAGTTCTTC. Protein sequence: CASGPYAASGGSGEQFF.

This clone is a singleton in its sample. The CDR3 reads CASSPNNRQGPGELFF. Written as DNA, the CDR3 is TGTGCCAGCAGCCCAAACAACCGACAGGGCCCCGGGGAGCTGTTTTTT. The chain couples TRBV5-4 to TRBJ2-2; 7 positions match TRBD1. Germline V lookup: CDR1 SGHNT, CDR2 YYREEE (reference sequence). V lost 4 bases, J lost 6 bases, and 12 bases stayed unmatched. The CDR3 length is 16 residues.

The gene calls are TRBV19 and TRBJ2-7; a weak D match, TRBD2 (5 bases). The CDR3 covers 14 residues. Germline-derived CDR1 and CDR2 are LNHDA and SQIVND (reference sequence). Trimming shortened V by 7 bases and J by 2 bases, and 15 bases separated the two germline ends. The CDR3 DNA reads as TGTGCCAGTACCTCCCGGGCGGGTCCCTACGAGCAGTACTTC. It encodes CASTSRAGPYEQYF.